The 22 T cell receptor beta chains below were found in one sample sequenced in a study of cytomegalovirus exposure and HLA in healthy donors. Primers: 60 Vbeta forward and 13 Jbeta reverse. Clones were sequenced by immunoSEQ multiplex PCR, and TCRdb holds only the in-frame ones, with some missing. The table records almost 200,000 clones, approximately 85% of them present only once. Sequenced: PBMCs. The source of these receptors is a woman aged 45-60 years in good health and CMV-seronegative.

This clone came up once. The CDR3 nucleotides are TGTGCCAGCAGCGTAGTCGGTTTCGGCACAGATACGCAGTATTTT. Protein: CASSVVGFGTDTQYF. V and J are TRBV9 and TRBJ2-3; D gene ambiguous. V was clipped by 0 bases and J by 1 base, with 9 bases between them. The CDR3 has 15 amino acids. CDR1 is SGDLS and CDR2 is YYNGEE in the germline V gene.

The chain uses TRBV6-1 and TRBJ2-7, with D perhaps TRBD1 (6 bases). The V end was cut by 5 bases, the J end by 0 bases, with 11 bases between. The length of the CDR3 is 14 residues. The germline V gene has CDR1 MNHNS and CDR2 SASEGT. CDR3 in amino acids: CASSRDTFSYEQYF. The CDR3 DNA reads as TGTGCCAGCAGTCGGGACACATTCTCCTACGAGCAGTACTTC.

Of note for this clone: The sample contains more than one DNA sequence encoding this CDR3. DNA of the CDR3: TGTGCCAGCAGCCTCCTCAGGGATAAAGGCTACGAGCAGTACTTC. As protein: CASSLLRDKGYEQYF. The chain uses TRBV6-6 and TRBJ2-7; tentative D call: TRBD1 (5 bases). The ends were cut back, 6 bases at V and 3 bases at J, with 18 bases in the middle. Germline V CDR1 and CDR2: MNHNY, SVGAGI (reference sequence). The CDR3 contains 15 residues.

The J gene is TRBJ1-6, the V gene TRBV9; TRBD1 matches 8 bases. The germline gives CDR1 SGDLS, CDR2 YYNGEE. The CDR3 length is 15 residues. V was clipped by 5 bases and J by 7 bases; unmatched bases: 8. As DNA, the CDR3 is TGTGCCAGCAGTGACGGGACAGGCCCCAATTCACCCCTCCACTTT. It is translated as CASSDGTGPNSPLHF.

This sequence joins TRBV20-1 and TRBJ2-7; D is possibly TRBD1 (6 bases). Germline V gene sequence: CDR1 DFQATT, CDR2 SNEGSKA (reference sequence). The CDR3 runs 11 residues. The CDR3 region is CSWDKTYEQYF. The CDR3 region has the DNA TGCAGCTGGGACAAAACCTACGAGCAGTACTTC.

This rearrangement joins TRBV7-2 to TRBJ2-6, with D possibly TRBD1 on 6 matching bases. This CDR3 spans 16 amino acids. Germline V gene lookup returns CDR1 SGHTA and CDR2 FQGNSA. Deletions cut 5 bases from V and 2 bases from J, with 13 bases between. CDR3 nucleotide sequence: TGTGCCAGCAGCACCCAACAGGGAACTGGGGCCAACGTCCTGACTTTC. This sequence encodes CASSTQQGTGANVLTF.

The rearrangement uses TRBV7-3 and TRBJ2-7; 7 bases are shared with TRBD2. V shed 0 bases and J 7 bases; nucleotides not matched to a gene: 9. The CDR3 consists of 15 residues. Germline CDR1 SGHTA, CDR2 FQGTGA. CDR3 loop: CASSLTAGVRGEQYF. In DNA form, the CDR3 reads TGTGCCAGCAGCTTAACGGCGGGAGTACGAGGAGAGCAGTACTTC.

V gene TRBV4-1 combines with J gene TRBJ2-7; D ambiguous. The CDR3 runs to 14 residues. CDR1 and CDR2 (germline): MGHRA, YSYEKL. Trimming removed 0 bases from V and 3 bases from J, with 9 bases in between. CDR3 sequence reads: CASSQDRKLYEQYF. CDR3 nucleotides: TGCGCCAGCAGCCAAGATCGAAAGCTCTACGAGCAGTACTTC.

V and J are TRBV19 and TRBJ1-3, with 7 nucleotides matching TRBD1. V lost 4 bases and J lost 5; bases outside the gene matches: 8. The CDR3 loop spans 15 amino acids. Germline V CDR1 and CDR2: LNHDA, SQIVND (reference sequence). As DNA, the CDR3 is TGTGCCAGTAGTACTATCTCAGGGGGAAGAAACACCATATATTTT. Translation gives CASSTISGGRNTIYF.

The chain recombines TRBV27 with TRBJ2-1; 13 bases are a match to TRBD2. Germline V CDR1 and CDR2: MNHEY, SMNVEV (reference sequence). V was clipped by 6 bases and J by 4 bases; unmatched bases: 9. The CDR3 has 17 residues. This CDR3 reads CASRSTSGGVLYNEQFF. The CDR3 DNA reads as TGTGCCAGCAGATCTACTAGCGGGGGGGTCCTTTACAATGAGCAGTTCTTC.

The rearrangement uses TRBV4-1 and TRBJ2-1, with 11 bases identical to TRBD2. Germline CDR1 is MGHRA and CDR2 is YSYEKL. The CDR3 totals 15 residues. J was trimmed by 8 bases and V by 4 bases; bases with no gene match: 7. CDR3 amino acids: CASSRLTSGNDEQFF. In DNA, the CDR3 is TGCGCCAGCAGCCGATTGACTAGCGGGAACGATGAGCAGTTCTTC.

This clone showed up just once. V and J are TRBV5-1 and TRBJ2-7; TRBD1 agrees at 8 bases. Looked up from germline, CDR1 is SGHRS and CDR2 is YFSETQ. J gave up 5 bases and V 1 base, and 11 bases lay outside the gene matches. This CDR3 region has 16 residues. The CDR3 loop is CASSLRATGGINEQYF. The DNA for the CDR3 is TGCGCCAGCAGCTTGCGTGCTACAGGGGGTATTAACGAGCAGTACTTC.

This sequence joins TRBV5-5 and TRBJ2-7; maybe TRBD2 (5 bases). CDR1 is SGHKS and CDR2 is YYEKEE in the germline V gene (reference sequence). The CDR3 runs 13 residues. V was pared by 5 bases and J by 5 bases, with 14 bases between. The CDR3 is CASSLTRANEQYF. As DNA, the CDR3 is TGTGCCAGCAGTCTAACTAGGGCCAACGAGCAGTACTTC.

V usage is TRBV28 and J usage is TRBJ1-1; tentative D call: TRBD1 (5 bases). The CDR3 sequence is 14 residues long. Germline V gives CDR1 MDHEN, CDR2 SYDVKM. Trimming pared 6 bases from V and 1 base from J, leaving 12 bases between. CDR3: CASRRGRWNTEAFF. CDR3 DNA: TGTGCCAGCAGGCGGGGCAGGTGGAACACTGAAGCTTTCTTT.

This chain connects TRBV21-1 to TRBJ1-5; TRBD1 is the table's D call and was not checked against the DNA. TRBV21-1 corresponds to a pseudogene. The CDR3 contains 14 residues. CDR3 in amino acids: CASITGGDGQPQHF. CDR3 nucleotides: TGTGCCAGCATCACAGGGGGCGACGGCCAGCCCCAGCATTTT.

This clone is a singleton in its sample. The chain combines TRBV7-2 with TRBJ1-1; D unclear. Trimming cost V 3 bases and J 0 bases, with 5 bases left between them. CDR1 and CDR2 from the germline V gene are SGHTA and FQGNSA. The CDR3 totals 13 residues. CDR3 nucleotides: TGTGCCAGCAGCTTCAGTGTGAACACTGAAGCTTTCTTT. This gives the protein CASSFSVNTEAFF.

The genes are TRBV11-2 and TRBJ2-5, with 13 bases that match TRBD2. This CDR3 is 15 amino acids long. CDR1 SGHAT and CDR2 FQNNGV come from the germline V gene. V was pared by 5 bases and J by 4 bases, with 4 bases of the junction left unmatched. The CDR3: CASSRTSGSSETQYF. Here the CDR3 DNA reads TGTGCCAGCAGCCGGACTAGCGGGAGTTCAGAGACCCAGTACTTC.

The chain recombines TRBV6-1 with TRBJ2-7; D is possibly TRBD2 (5 bases). The CDR3 loop spans 12 amino acids. V dropped 8 bases and J dropped 5 bases, with 13 bases sitting between them. Germline V lookup: CDR1 MNHNS, CDR2 SASEGT. The CDR3: CASATGENEQYF. The CDR3 nucleotides read TGTGCCAGCGCGACCGGGGAAAACGAGCAGTACTTC.

This clone occurred once. This chain joins TRBV5-1 and TRBJ1-1; TRBD1 aligns across 7 bases. Germline-derived CDR1 and CDR2 are SGHRS and YFSETQ. V was pared by 4 bases and J by 5 bases, with 8 bases of the junction left unmatched. The CDR3 sequence is 14 residues long. CDR3: CASSLAYRGTEAFF. As DNA, the CDR3 is TGCGCCAGCAGCCTGGCCTACAGGGGAACTGAAGCTTTCTTT.

V usage is TRBV27 and J usage is TRBJ2-3; 11 nucleotides align to TRBD2. Germline V CDR1 and CDR2: MNHEY, SMNVEV (reference sequence). The CDR3 sequence is 16 residues long. With V trimmed by 5 bases and J by 6 bases, 10 bases remained unmatched. This CDR3 is CASSLPTSGGFDTQYF. The CDR3 DNA follows: TGTGCCAGCAGTCTACCTACTAGCGGGGGATTTGATACGCAGTATTTT.

The chain has TRBV6-5 and TRBJ1-3; D is uncertain. The ends were cut back, 0 bases at V and 10 bases at J, with 16 bases in the middle. This CDR3 has 15 residues. Germline V lookup: CDR1 MNHEY, CDR2 SVGAGI. CDR3 sequence reads: CASSYSEGRVLTIYF. CDR3 DNA: TGTGCCAGCAGTTACTCTGAAGGTCGGGTTTTAACCATATATTTT.

The chain carries TRBV2 and TRBJ1-4, with no clear D. Germline CDR1 is SNHLY and CDR2 is FYNNEI. CDR3 size: 10 residues. V gave up 8 bases and J gave up 12 bases, with 10 bases separating them. The CDR3 here is CASGGEELFF. The CDR3 nucleotides are TGTGCCAGCGGCGGGGAGGAACTGTTTTTT. Full variable domain (missing parts from reference TRBV2 and TRBJ1-4): EPEVTQTPSHQVTQMGQEVILRCVPISNHLYFYWYRQILGQKVEFLVSFYNNEISEKSEIFDDQFSVERPDGSNFTLKIRSTKLEDSAMYFCASGGEELFFGSGTQLSVL.